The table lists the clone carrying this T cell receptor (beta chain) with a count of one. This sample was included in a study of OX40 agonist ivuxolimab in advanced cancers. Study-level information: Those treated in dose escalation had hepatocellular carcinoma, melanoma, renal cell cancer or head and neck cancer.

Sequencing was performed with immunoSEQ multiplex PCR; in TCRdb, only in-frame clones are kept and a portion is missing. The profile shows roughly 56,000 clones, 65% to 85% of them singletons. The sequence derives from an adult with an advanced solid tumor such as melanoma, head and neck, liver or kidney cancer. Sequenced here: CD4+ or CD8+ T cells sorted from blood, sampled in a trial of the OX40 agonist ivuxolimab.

The CDR3 DNA is TGCAGCGTTGACGGGGAGATCCCTGAAGCTTTCTTT. Translating gives CSVDGEIPEAFF. V usage is TRBV29-1 and J usage is TRBJ1-1; D call uncertain. Trimming cost V 3 bases and J 6 bases, with 11 bases left between them. This CDR3 spans 12 amino acids. Germline assignment: CDR1 SQVTM and CDR2 ANQGSEA.